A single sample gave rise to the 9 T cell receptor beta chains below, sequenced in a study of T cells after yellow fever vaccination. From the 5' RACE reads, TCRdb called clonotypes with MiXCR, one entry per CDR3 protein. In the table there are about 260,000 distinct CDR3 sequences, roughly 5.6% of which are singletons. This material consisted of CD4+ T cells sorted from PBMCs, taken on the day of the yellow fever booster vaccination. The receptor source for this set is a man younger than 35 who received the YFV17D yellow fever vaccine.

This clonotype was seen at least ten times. The CDR3 DNA reads as TGTGCCAGCAGCTTCTTCGACAGGGCCTGGGAGCAGTTCTTC. Translated, it gives CASSFFDRAWEQFF. V gene TRBV5-6 combines with J gene TRBJ2-1; TRBD1 aligns across 7 bases. The trim removed 2 bases at V and 10 bases at J, leaving 9 bases unmatched. CDR1 and CDR2 (germline): SGHDT, YYEEEE. The CDR3 loop spans 14 amino acids.

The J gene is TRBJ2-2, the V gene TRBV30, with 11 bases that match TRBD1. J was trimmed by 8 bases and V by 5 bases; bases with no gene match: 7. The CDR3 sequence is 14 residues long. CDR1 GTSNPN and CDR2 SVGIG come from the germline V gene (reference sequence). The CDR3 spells CAWLDRGLPGELFF. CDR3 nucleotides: TGTGCCTGGTTGGACAGGGGGCTTCCGGGGGAGCTGTTTTTT.

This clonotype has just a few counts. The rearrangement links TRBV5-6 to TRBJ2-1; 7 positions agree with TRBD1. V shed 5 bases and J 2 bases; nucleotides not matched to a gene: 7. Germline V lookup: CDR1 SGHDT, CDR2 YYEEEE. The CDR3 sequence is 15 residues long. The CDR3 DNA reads TGTGCCAGCAGGGGCTACAGGGGCCCCTACAATGAGCAGTTCTTC. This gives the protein CASRGYRGPYNEQFF.

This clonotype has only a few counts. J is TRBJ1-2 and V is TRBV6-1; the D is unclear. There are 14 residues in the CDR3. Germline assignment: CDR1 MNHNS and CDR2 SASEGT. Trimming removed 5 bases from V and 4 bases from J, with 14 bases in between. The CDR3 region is CASSPEIRFYGYTF. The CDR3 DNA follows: TGTGCCAGCAGTCCTGAGATCAGATTCTATGGCTACACCTTC.

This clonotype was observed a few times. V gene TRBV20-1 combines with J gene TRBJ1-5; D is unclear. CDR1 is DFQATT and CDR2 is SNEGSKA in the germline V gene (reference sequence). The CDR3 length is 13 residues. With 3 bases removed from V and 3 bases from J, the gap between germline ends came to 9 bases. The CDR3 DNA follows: TGCAGTGCTAGTCCTGGGTTCAATCAGCCCCAGCATTTT. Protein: CSASPGFNQPQHF.

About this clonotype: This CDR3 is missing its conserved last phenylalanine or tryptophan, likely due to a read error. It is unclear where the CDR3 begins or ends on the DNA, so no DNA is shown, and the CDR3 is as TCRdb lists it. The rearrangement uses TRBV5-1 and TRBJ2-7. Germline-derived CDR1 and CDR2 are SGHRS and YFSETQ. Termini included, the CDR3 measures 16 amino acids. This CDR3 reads CASSLFFSREFLRAVL.

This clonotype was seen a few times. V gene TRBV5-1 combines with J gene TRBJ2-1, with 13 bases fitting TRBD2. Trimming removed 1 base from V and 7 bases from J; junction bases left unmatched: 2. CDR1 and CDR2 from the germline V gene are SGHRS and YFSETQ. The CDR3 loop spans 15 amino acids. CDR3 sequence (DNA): TGCGCCAGCAGCTTGATGACTAGCGGGGGGAATGAGCAGTTCTTC. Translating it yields CASSLMTSGGNEQFF.

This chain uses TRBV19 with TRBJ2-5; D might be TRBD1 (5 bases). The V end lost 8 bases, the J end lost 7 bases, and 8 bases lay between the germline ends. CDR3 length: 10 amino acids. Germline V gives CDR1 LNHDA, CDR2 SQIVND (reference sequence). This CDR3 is CASFTGTQYF. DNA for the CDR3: TGTGCCAGTTTCACAGGGACCCAGTACTTC. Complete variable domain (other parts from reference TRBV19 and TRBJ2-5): DGGITQSPKYLFRKEGQNVTLSCEQNLNHDAMYWYRQDPGQGLRLIYYSQIVNDFQKGDIAEGYSVSREKKESFPLTVTSAQKNPTAFYLCASFTGTQYFGPGTRLLVL.

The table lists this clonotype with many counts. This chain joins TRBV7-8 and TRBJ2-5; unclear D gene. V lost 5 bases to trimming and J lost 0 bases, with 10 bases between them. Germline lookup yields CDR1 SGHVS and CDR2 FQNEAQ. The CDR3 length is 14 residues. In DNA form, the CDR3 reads TGTGCCAGCAGCGCAGGACGGAACCAAGAGACCCAGTACTTC. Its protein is CASSAGRNQETQYF.